A single sample is the source of the 20 T cell receptor beta chains below, sequenced in a study of CD8 T cells in ankylosing spondylitis (dated by TCRdb to 2015 to 2018). General findings and caveats noted by the study authors: A TCR beta motif of several highly homologous amino acid variants appeared characteristic of blood from ankylosing spondylitis patients.

The library was made by 5' RACE. Reads for this sample came from an Illumina HiSeq 2500. The public reads were run again by TCRdb, first through fastp at Q25 and then through MiXCR, and only productive beta chains were kept. Merged by CDR3 protein, the rows form single entries marked with the most common genes and DNA. The sample profile shows under 850,000 distinct CDR3 sequences; around 20% of them were found once. The top ten constitute about a fifth of the sample. Their target antigens are unknown. The material sequenced was blood, either unsorted or a sorted T cell fraction (not recorded which). These receptors were collected from a male donor with ankylosing spondylitis.

This chain uses TRBV7-2 with TRBJ2-1, with 11 bases aligning to TRBD2. Germline-derived CDR1 and CDR2 are SGHTA and FQGNSA. This CDR3 spans 17 amino acids. V lost 5 bases, J lost 5 bases, and 11 bases stayed unmatched. CDR3 region: CASSRTSGGGSDNEQFF. The CDR3 bases are TGTGCCAGCAGCCGCACTAGCGGGGGAGGGTCTGACAATGAGCAGTTCTTC. The whole variable domain, remainder taken from reference TRBV7-2 and TRBJ2-1, is GAGVSQSPSNKVTEKGKDVELRCDPISGHTALYWYRQSLGQGLEFLIYFQGNSAPDKSGLPSDRFSAERTGGSVSTLTIQRTQQEDSAVYLCASSRTSGGGSDNEQFFGPGTRLTVL.

The chain recombines TRBV3-1 with TRBJ2-7, with D possibly matching TRBD1 (6 bases). V was shortened by 1 base and J by 3 bases, with 16 bases between the two germline ends. The CDR3 loop spans 16 amino acids. Germline V CDR1 and CDR2: LGHDT, YNNKEL (reference sequence). The CDR3 DNA sequence: TGTGCCAGCAGCCAAGGAGGACAGCCCTTCCACTACGAGCAGTACTTC. Protein product: CASSQGGQPFHYEQYF.

In its sample, this clonotype was seen a few times. The rearrangement links TRBV5-1 to TRBJ2-1; 9 bases line up with TRBD1. The J segment lost 8 bases and the V segment lost 0 bases, leaving 6 bases of the junction unmatched. The CDR3 sequence is 15 residues long. Germline CDR1 and CDR2: SGHRS and YFSETQ. The CDR3 DNA reads as TGCGCCAGCAGCTTGGCGGCGGGACAGGGACATGAGCAGTTCTTC. This translates into CASSLAAGQGHEQFF. The complete variable domain, with remaining parts taken from reference TRBV5-1 and TRBJ2-1, reads KAGVTQTPRYLIKTRGQQVTLSCSPISGHRSVSWYQQTPGQGLQFLFEYFSETQRNKGNFPGRFSGRQFSNSRSEMNVSTLELGDSALYLCASSLAAGQGHEQFFGPGTRLTVL.

V gene TRBV5-5 combines with J gene TRBJ2-1, with D possibly being TRBD2 (6 bases). V lost 5 bases and J 2 bases, leaving 11 bases between the germline ends. Germline V CDR1 and CDR2: SGHKS, YYEKEE (reference sequence). The CDR3 contains 14 residues. This CDR3 reads CASRSAGTYNEQFF. The CDR3 nucleotides are TGTGCCAGCAGGTCAGCGGGCACCTACAATGAGCAGTTCTTC.

The chain combines TRBV4-2 with TRBJ2-3; 9 bases agree with TRBD2. The CDR3 spans 16 residues. The J segment lost 3 bases and the V segment lost 5 bases, leaving 9 bases of the junction unmatched. Germline CDR1 reads LGHNA; CDR2 reads YNFKEQ. This CDR3 is CASSTQRGAGTDTQYF. Here the CDR3 DNA reads TGTGCCAGCAGCACCCAGCGGGGGGCGGGGACAGATACGCAGTATTTT.

This clonotype appeared a few times. The rearrangement uses TRBV11-2 and TRBJ2-1; maybe TRBD2 (7 bases). The CDR3 loop spans 13 amino acids. Germline-derived CDR1 and CDR2 are SGHAT and FQNNGV. Trimming pared 5 bases from V and 10 bases from J, leaving 15 bases between. The CDR3 sequence: CASSQWGGREQFF. CDR3 DNA: TGTGCCAGCAGCCAATGGGGGGGCCGGGAGCAGTTCTTC.

The rearrangement links TRBV29-1 to TRBJ2-1; no definite D call. Trimming took 7 bases from V and 1 from J, leaving 11 bases between them. The V gene's germline CDR1 is SQVTM and CDR2 ANQGSEA. The CDR3 covers 13 residues. The CDR3 reads CSEEVGSYNEQFF. CDR3 DNA sequence: TGCAGCGAAGAGGTGGGGTCCTACAATGAGCAGTTCTTC.

The chain couples TRBV15 to TRBJ2-2; D gene uncertain. This CDR3 comprises 14 residues. Germline assignment: CDR1 LNHNV and CDR2 YYDKDF (reference sequence). Trimming shortened V by 5 bases and J by 2 bases, and 9 bases separated the two germline ends. DNA for the CDR3: TGTGCCACCAGCTGGAGTGGAAACACCGGGGAGCTGTTTTTT. Translation: CATSWSGNTGELFF.

This clonotype has just a few counts. The CDR3 here is CASSPPLGFGAYEQYF. DNA of the CDR3: TGTGCCAGCTCACCACCGTTGGGGTTTGGAGCGTACGAGCAGTACTTC. The chain carries TRBV18 and TRBJ2-7; D unclear. V lost 0 bases and J 4 bases, leaving 16 bases between the germline ends. The CDR3 spans 16 residues. Germline V lookup: CDR1 KGHSH, CDR2 LQKENI.

The genes are TRBV24-1 and TRBJ2-5; tentatively, D is TRBD2 (6 bases). The CDR3 consists of 15 residues. Germline lookup yields CDR1 KGHDR and CDR2 SFDVKD. V was trimmed by 4 bases and J by 2 bases, leaving 13 bases between them. CDR3 bases: TGTGCCACCAGTGACCGAATGGGACTTCAAGAGACCCAGTACTTC. Protein sequence: CATSDRMGLQETQYF.

The chain employs TRBV30 and TRBJ1-1; D gene ambiguous. The CDR3 is 15 amino acids. Looked up from germline, CDR1 is GTSNPN and CDR2 is SVGIG (reference sequence). V was shortened by 3 bases and J by 1 base, with 15 bases between the two germline ends. The DNA for the CDR3 is TGTGCCTGGAGCACGTTGGTACAGACGAACACTGAAGCTTTCTTT. The encoded protein is CAWSTLVQTNTEAFF. Using reference TRBV30 and TRBJ1-1 for the parts outside the CDR3, the full variable domain is SQTIHQWPATLVQPVGSPLSLECTVEGTSNPNLYWYRQAAGRGLQLLFYSVGIGQISSEVPQNLSASRPQDRQFILSSKKLLLSDSGFYLCAWSTLVQTNTEAFFGQGTRLTVV.

This clonotype has more than one count but fewer than ten. V gene TRBV5-1 combines with J gene TRBJ2-6; a possible D gene is TRBD2 (5 bases). Per the germline V gene, CDR1 is SGHRS and CDR2 is YFSETQ. V lost 1 base to trimming and J lost 2 bases, with 7 bases between them. The CDR3 consists of 15 residues. The CDR3, as DNA: TGCGCCAGCAGCTTGAACGGGGCTGGGGCCAACGTCCTGACTTTC. Its protein product is CASSLNGAGANVLTF.

This chain connects TRBV6-2 or TRBV6-3 to TRBJ2-1; 11 bases are shared with TRBD2. The germline gives CDR1 MNHEY, CDR2 SVGEGT. The CDR3 totals 13 residues. V lost 9 bases, J lost 7 bases, and 5 bases stayed unmatched. The CDR3: CASLGLAANEQFF. In DNA form, the CDR3 reads TGTGCCAGTCTGGGACTAGCGGCAAATGAGCAGTTCTTC.

This clonotype was recorded a few times. The rearrangement uses TRBV29-1 and TRBJ1-1; 9 nucleotides agree with TRBD1. Germline CDR1 is SQVTM and CDR2 is ANQGSEA. J gave up 2 bases and V 4 bases, and 5 bases lay outside the gene matches. CDR3 length equals 14 residues. The CDR3 reads CSVGGQGPNTEAFF. As DNA, the CDR3 is TGCAGCGTTGGCGGACAGGGGCCAAACACTGAAGCTTTCTTT.

The rearrangement links TRBV2 to TRBJ1-2; possibly TRBD1 for D (5 bases). The V and J ends lost 6 bases and 6 bases respectively, with 17 bases between them. The CDR3 is 14 amino acids. Germline V lookup: CDR1 SNHLY, CDR2 FYNNEI. This CDR3 is CASRDFQRGDGYTF. CDR3 in DNA: TGTGCCAGCAGAGACTTTCAACGGGGGGATGGCTACACCTTC.

V usage is TRBV27 and J usage is TRBJ2-2, with D maybe TRBD2 (5 bases). Germline CDR1 reads MNHEY; CDR2 reads SMNVEV (reference sequence). The CDR3 length is 16 residues. The V gene lost 3 bases and the J gene lost 4 bases, with 15 bases spanning the gap. CDR3 in DNA: TGTGCCAGCAGTTTCCCTCGGGGAATTGGCACCGGGGAGCTGTTTTTT. It encodes CASSFPRGIGTGELFF.

A few counts support this clonotype. This sequence joins TRBV28 and TRBJ2-3; TRBD2 agrees at 7 bases. Per germline, CDR1 MDHEN and CDR2 SYDVKM. V shed 8 bases, J shed 0 bases, and the junction held 8 bases outside the gene matches. This CDR3 is built from 15 residues. CDR3 region: CASSFGGGSTDTQYF. The CDR3 nucleotides are TGTGCCAGCTCCTTTGGGGGAGGGAGCACAGATACGCAGTATTTT.

The chain recombines TRBV7-9 with TRBJ2-1; no firm D call. Germline CDR1 reads SEHNR; CDR2 reads FQNEAQ (reference sequence). CDR3 length: 14 amino acids. Trimming stripped 2 bases from V and 4 bases from J, with 9 bases between. The CDR3 sequence is CASSLITEYNEQFF. CDR3 nucleotides: TGTGCCAGCAGCTTAATCACCGAATACAATGAGCAGTTCTTC.

This clonotype has a handful of counts. The CDR3 DNA reads as TGTGCCAGCAGCCAAGGACAGCCCGGCTACTACGAGCAGTACTTC. This sequence encodes CASSQGQPGYYEQYF. The V gene is TRBV3-1, the J gene TRBJ2-7; D is possibly TRBD1 (5 bases). CDR3 length: 15 amino acids. Trimming shortened V by 1 base and J by 3 bases, and 13 bases separated the two germline ends. The germline V gene has CDR1 LGHDT and CDR2 YNNKEL (reference sequence).

This clonotype was picked up a small number of times. The chain carries TRBV19 and TRBJ2-3; D perhaps matches TRBD1 (6 bases). This CDR3 spans 14 amino acids. In germline, CDR1 is LNHDA, CDR2 SQIVND (reference sequence). The germline V and J ends were trimmed by 3 bases and 4 bases, with 11 bases remaining between them. In nucleotides, the CDR3 is TGTGCCAGTAGTATGACCCGGACAGCAGATACGCAGTATTTT. Amino acids: CASSMTRTADTQYF.